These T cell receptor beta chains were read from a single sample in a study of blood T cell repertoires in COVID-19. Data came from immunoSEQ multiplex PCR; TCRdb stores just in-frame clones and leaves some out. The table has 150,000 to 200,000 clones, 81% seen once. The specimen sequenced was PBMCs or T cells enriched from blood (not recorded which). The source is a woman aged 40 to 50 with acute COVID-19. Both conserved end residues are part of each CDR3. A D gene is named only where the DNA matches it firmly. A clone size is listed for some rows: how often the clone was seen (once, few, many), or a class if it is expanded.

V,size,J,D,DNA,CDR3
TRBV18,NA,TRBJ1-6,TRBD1,TGTGCCAGCTCACGGGGGACAGGGGAAAATTCACCCCTCCACTTT,CASSRGTGENSPLHF
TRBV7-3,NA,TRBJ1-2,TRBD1,TGTGCCAGTACCGGACAGGGGGCTGCGAACTATGGCTACACCTTC,CASTGQGAANYGYTF
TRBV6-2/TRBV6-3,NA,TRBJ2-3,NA,TGTGCCAGCAGTTATGGGGGGAGAGGGACAGATACGCAGTATTTT,CASSYGGRGTDTQYF
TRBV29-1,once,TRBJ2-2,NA,TGCAGCGTTTTTGAGGGAACCGGGGAGCTGTTTTTT,CSVFEGTGELFF
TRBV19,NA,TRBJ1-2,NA,TGTGCCAGTAGCGTCGACAGTAACTATGGCTACACCTTC,CASSVDSNYGYTF
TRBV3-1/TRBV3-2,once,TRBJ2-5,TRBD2,TGTGCCAGCAGCCAACGAAGAGGACTAGCGGGAGACGAGAAGCTCCAAGAGACCCAGTACTTC,CASSQRRGLAGDEKLQETQYF
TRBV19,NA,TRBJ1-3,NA,TGTGCCAGTAGTTTCAGCAGGGTGAAAGGAAACACCATATATTTT,CASSFSRVKGNTIYF
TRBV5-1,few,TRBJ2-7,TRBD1,TGCGCCAGCAGACGGGGGACAGGCGCGTATGAGCAGTACTTC,CASRRGTGAYEQYF
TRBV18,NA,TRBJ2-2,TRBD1,TGTGCCAGCTCACCAAAAACCCAGACAGGGGTCAACACCGGGGAGCTGTTTTTT,CASSPKTQTGVNTGELFF
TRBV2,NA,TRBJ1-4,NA,TGTGCCTCAATCCCGCGGGGGCGCGTCATTGCTAATGAAAAACTGTTTTTT,CASIPRGRVIANEKLFF
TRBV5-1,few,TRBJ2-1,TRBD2,TGCGCCAGCAGCTTACAAACGGGAGGGCCAGGGGAGCAGTTCTTC,CASSLQTGGPGEQFF
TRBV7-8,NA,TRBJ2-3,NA,TGTGCCAGCAGCTTTAGTCAATATACGCAGTATTTT,CASSFSQYTQYF
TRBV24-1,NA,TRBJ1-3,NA,TGTGCCACCAGTGATGGTCCGGGGGTCTCTGGAAACACCATATATTTT,CATSDGPGVSGNTIYF
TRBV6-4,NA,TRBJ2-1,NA,TGTGCCAGCAGTGACTTGGGGACTCCCTCTTACAATGAGCAGTTCTTC,CASSDLGTPSYNEQFF
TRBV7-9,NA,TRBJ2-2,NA,TGTGCCAGCAGCCCACGGAGAGGGGGTCACGGGGAGCTGTTTTTT,CASSPRRGGHGELFF
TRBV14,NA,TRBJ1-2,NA,TGTGCCAGCAGCCAGGAGTTCAACTATGGCTACACCTTC,CASSQEFNYGYTF
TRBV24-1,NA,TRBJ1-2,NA,TGTGCCACCAGTGAGGACAGCTTCTATGGCTACACCTTC,CATSEDSFYGYTF
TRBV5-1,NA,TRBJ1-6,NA,TGCGCCAGCAGCTTGGCCTCCACAGTCAAAAATTCACCCCTCCACTTT,CASSLASTVKNSPLHF
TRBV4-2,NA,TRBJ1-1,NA,TGTGCCAGCAGCCAAGAGGGGGCGCTGAACACTGAAGCTTTCTTT,CASSQEGALNTEAFF
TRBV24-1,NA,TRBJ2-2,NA,TGTGCCACCAGCCGGACTGGAAACACCGGGGAGCTGTTTTTT,CATSRTGNTGELFF
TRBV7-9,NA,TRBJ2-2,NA,TGTGCCAGCAGCGGAGGGGAGTTAATCAACACCGGGGAGCTGTTTTTT,CASSGGELINTGELFF
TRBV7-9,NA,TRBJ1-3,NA,TGTGCCAGCAGCCACTACTCTGGAAACACCATATATTTT,CASSHYSGNTIYF
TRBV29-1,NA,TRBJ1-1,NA,TGCAGCGTTGAAGGGGGGAGGGACACTGAAGCTTTCTTT,CSVEGGRDTEAFF
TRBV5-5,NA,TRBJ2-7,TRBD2,TGTGCCAGCAGCTTCGGTTCGCTGCGGGGGGGCTACGAGCAGTACTTC,CASSFGSLRGGYEQYF
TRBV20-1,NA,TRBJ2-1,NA,TGCAGTGCCAGTATAGCGAATGAGCAGTTCTTC,CSASIANEQFF
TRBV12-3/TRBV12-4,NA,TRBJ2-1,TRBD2,TGTGCCAGCAGGGCTATAGCGGGAGTTGAGCAGTTCTTC,CASRAIAGVEQFF
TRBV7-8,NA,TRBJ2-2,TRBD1,TGTGCCAGCAGCCCACAAGGGGCAGGGGGTAGCGGGGAGCTGTTTTTT,CASSPQGAGGSGELFF
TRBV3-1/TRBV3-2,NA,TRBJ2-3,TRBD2,TGTGCCAGCAGCCTGATCCCGGGACTAGCGTCAGATACGCAGTATTTT,CASSLIPGLASDTQYF
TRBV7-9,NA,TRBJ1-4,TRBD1,TGTGCCAGCAGAAAGGGGGCGGCTAATGAAAAACTGTTTTTT,CASRKGAANEKLFF
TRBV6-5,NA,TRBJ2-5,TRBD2,TGTGCCAGCAGTATTAAAGCGGGAACGAAGACCCAGTACTTC,CASSIKAGTKTQYF
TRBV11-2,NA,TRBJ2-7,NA,TGTGCCAGCAGCTCCCTCTCAGGGGGGTTTTGGAGGGAGCAGTACTTC,CASSSLSGGFWREQYF
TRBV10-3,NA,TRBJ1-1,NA,TGTGCCATCAGAGCACGGGTTGAATGGACTGAAGCTTTCTTT,CAIRARVEWTEAFF
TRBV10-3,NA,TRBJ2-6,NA,TGTGCCATCAGGACAAGCTCTGGGGCCAACGTCCTGACTTTC,CAIRTSSGANVLTF
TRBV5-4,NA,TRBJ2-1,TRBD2,TGTGCCAGCAGCTCCGCGACTAGCGGGCGGTACAATGAGCAGTTCTTC,CASSSATSGRYNEQFF
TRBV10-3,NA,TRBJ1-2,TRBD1,TGTGCCATCAGTGGACTACAGGGGGGCTATGGCTACACCTTC,CAISGLQGGYGYTF
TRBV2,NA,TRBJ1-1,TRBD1,TGTGCCAGCACCATATCCTATCCCGGGACAGGGCTGGTTGAAGCTTTCTTT,CASTISYPGTGLVEAFF
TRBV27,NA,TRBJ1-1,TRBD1,TGTGCCAGCAGTTTACAAGGGGGCAAAGGGGGTACTGAAGCTTTCTTT,CASSLQGGKGGTEAFF
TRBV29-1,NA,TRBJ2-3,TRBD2,TGCAGCGTTGGGGGGAGACTAGCGGATAGCACAGATACGCAGTATTTT,CSVGGRLADSTDTQYF
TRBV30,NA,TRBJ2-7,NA,TGTGCCTGGAGTCCAGACAGTCCCAACGAGCAGTACTTC,CAWSPDSPNEQYF
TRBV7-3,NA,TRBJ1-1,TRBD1,TGTGCCAGCAGTGAAACAGGGGGCGAAGCTTTCTTT,CASSETGGEAFF
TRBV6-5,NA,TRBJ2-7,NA,TGTGCCAGCAACCCCGGCGTCGGGGACGAGCAGTACTTC,CASNPGVGDEQYF
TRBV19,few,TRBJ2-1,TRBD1,TGTGCCAGTAGTACGGGACAGGGACAAGCGAATGAGCAGTTCTTC,CASSTGQGQANEQFF
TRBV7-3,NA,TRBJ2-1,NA,TGTGCCAGCAGCTTAAGTAGGCCTCAGGGGAATGAGCAGTTCTTC,CASSLSRPQGNEQFF
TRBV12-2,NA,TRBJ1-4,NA,TGTGCAAGTCGCTGCAACCGGGACAGGCTGAGGAATTTCTTTTTT,CASRCNRDRLRNFFF
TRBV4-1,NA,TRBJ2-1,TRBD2,TGCGCCAGCAGCCATACGACTAGCGGGAGTCGTCAGAATGAGCAGTTCTTC,CASSHTTSGSRQNEQFF
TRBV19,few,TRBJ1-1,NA,TGTGCCAGTATGAACACGGAGTTTAGTACTGAAGCTTTCTTT,CASMNTEFSTEAFF
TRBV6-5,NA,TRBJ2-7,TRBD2,TGTGCCAGCAGTTTCGGGACTAGCGGGAGCTACGAGCAGTACTTC,CASSFGTSGSYEQYF
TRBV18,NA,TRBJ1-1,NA,TGTGCCAGCTCACCAGGAGTGAACACTGAAGCTTTCTTT,CASSPGVNTEAFF
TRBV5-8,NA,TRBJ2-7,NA,TGTGCCAGCAGCTTGACCGGAGATGGGGGCCCCTACGAGCAGTACTTC,CASSLTGDGGPYEQYF
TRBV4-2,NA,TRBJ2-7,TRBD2,TGTGCCAGCAGCCAGGAGACTAGCGGGAGCTTTTCCTACGAGCAGTACTTC,CASSQETSGSFSYEQYF
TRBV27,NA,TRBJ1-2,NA,TGTGCCAGCGCTGGGGGAGCGGGGCCGGACTATGGCTACACCTTC,CASAGGAGPDYGYTF
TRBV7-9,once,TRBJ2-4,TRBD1,TGTGCCAGCAGCCAGGACAGGCTAGCCAAAAACATTCAGTACTTC,CASSQDRLAKNIQYF
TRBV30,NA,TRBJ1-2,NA,TGTGCCTGGAGTGTACTGGGGGCCGGTGGCTACACCTTC,CAWSVLGAGGYTF